This T cell receptor (beta chain) was identified in a study of somatic mutations in cytotoxic T cells in rheumatoid arthritis. Assay used: immunoSEQ multiplex PCR; TCRdb lists only in-frame clones, some missing. The sample has some 40,000 clones; about four fifths are singletons. V was pared by 0 bases and J by 3 bases, with 11 bases between. This CDR3 is 15 amino acids long. Per the germline V gene, CDR1 is SGDLS and CDR2 is YYNGEE. The chain carries TRBV9 and TRBJ2-3; weak D call: TRBD2 (5 bases). Sample: CD8+ T cells sorted from blood. The source of this sequence is a man in his forties in good health. In DNA, the CDR3 is TGTGCCAGCAGCGTAGGTACTAGGAGGACAGATACGCAGTATTTT. Its protein is CASSVGTRRTDTQYF. The entire variable domain, with the rest obtained from reference TRBV9 and TRBJ2-3, is as follows: DSGVTQTPKHLITATGQRVTLRCSPRSGDLSVYWYQQSLDQGLQFLIQYYNGEERAKGNILERFSAQQFPDLHSELNLSSLELGDSALYFCASSVGTRRTDTQYFGPGTRLTVL.